A selection of T cell receptor beta chains follows, all from one sample in a study of blood T cell repertoires in COVID-19. Assay used: immunoSEQ multiplex PCR; TCRdb lists only in-frame clones, some missing. This table has approximately 200,000 clones, 90% appearing once. The sequenced material came from PBMCs or T cells enriched from blood (not recorded which). The receptors here all came from a man aged 25 to 40 who had recovered from COVID-19. Each CDR3 is given with its conserved first and last residue. D genes are given only for firm matches. Rows give clone size only sometimes, using once, few, many, or a class for an expanded clone.

clone_size	cdr3_length	v_call	j_call	d_call	cdr3_nt	cdr3_aa
-	15	TRBV6-2/TRBV6-3	TRBJ2-3	-	TGTGCCAGCAGTTACGAGCGCAGGGCGGCAGATACGCAGTATTTT	CASSYERRAADTQYF
few	16	TRBV7-9	TRBJ2-7	TRBD1	TGTGCCAGCAGCTTAGCGAGGCAGGGGGTTGGCTACGAGCAGTACTTC	CASSLARQGVGYEQYF
-	15	TRBV10-3	TRBJ2-1	TRBD1	TGTGCCATCAGTGAAGCCGGGACAGTCTACAATGAGCAGTTCTTC	CAISEAGTVYNEQFF
-	14	TRBV30	TRBJ1-2	TRBD1	TGTGCCTGGAGTGCATCGGACAGGGGGGCTGGCTACACCTTC	CAWSASDRGAGYTF
-	16	TRBV28	TRBJ2-1	-	TGTGCCAGCAGTGACAATGAAGACAGACCATACAATGAGCAGTTCTTC	CASSDNEDRPYNEQFF
-	14	TRBV5-1	TRBJ1-4	-	TGCGCCAGCAGCTCGGGGGACGTTAATGAAAAACTGTTTTTT	CASSSGDVNEKLFF
-	14	TRBV28	TRBJ2-3	TRBD1	TGTGCCAGCAGCCGCTACGGACAGGCAGATACGCAGTATTTT	CASSRYGQADTQYF
-	18	TRBV10-3	TRBJ1-5	TRBD1	TGTGCCATCAGTCTAGGGGACAGGGCCTATTATAGCAATCAGCCCCAGCATTTT	CAISLGDRAYYSNQPQHF
-	17	TRBV11-2	TRBJ1-6	TRBD1	TGTGCCAGCAGCTCTTCTCGGGACAGCTCCTATAATTCACCCCTCCACTTT	CASSSSRDSSYNSPLHF
-	16	TRBV19	TRBJ1-2	TRBD1	TGTGCCAGTAGTAGAGGACAGGGGATAACTAACTATGGCTACACCTTC	CASSRGQGITNYGYTF
-	15	TRBV7-2	TRBJ2-3	TRBD1	TGTGCCAGCAGCCCCGGGGACAGTCGGACAGATACGCAGTATTTT	CASSPGDSRTDTQYF
-	13	TRBV2	TRBJ2-1	-	TGTGCCAGCAGTGAAGCTCGAGCCAATGAGCAGTTCTTC	CASSEARANEQFF
-	15	TRBV19	TRBJ1-5	TRBD1	TGTGCCAGTACTACGTCGGGACAGGGGAATCAGCCCCAGCATTTT	CASTTSGQGNQPQHF
-	15	TRBV6-4	TRBJ1-2	TRBD1	TGTGCCAGCAGTGTTACAGGGGAAGCTAACTATGGCTACACCTTC	CASSVTGEANYGYTF
once	14	TRBV11-2	TRBJ2-7	TRBD1	TGTGCCAGCAGCTTAGCCAGGACAGGGCTCGAGCAGTACTTC	CASSLARTGLEQYF
-	14	TRBV30	TRBJ1-2	-	TGTGCCTGGAGTGTATGGGGGGTGCAGGATGGCTACACCTTC	CAWSVWGVQDGYTF
-	13	TRBV12-3/TRBV12-4	TRBJ2-5	TRBD2	TGTGCCAGCAGCAGACTAGCTTCCCAGACCCAGTACTTC	CASSRLASQTQYF
-	13	TRBV12-3/TRBV12-4	TRBJ1-1	-	TGTGCCAGCAGTTGGGGGGAGAACACTGAAGCTTTCTTT	CASSWGENTEAFF
once	17	TRBV7-2	TRBJ1-1	-	TGTGCCAGCAGCCCTCGCGGGAGGGGCTATGGGGACACTGAAGCTTTCTTT	CASSPRGRGYGDTEAFF
-	13	TRBV2	TRBJ1-5	TRBD1	TGTGCCAGTGGACAGGGTAGTGATCAGCCCCAGCATTTT	CASGQGSDQPQHF
-	17	TRBV30	TRBJ2-3	TRBD1	TGTGCCTGGAGCGAACGAGGCTATACAGGGGCGGAAGATACGCAGTATTTT	CAWSERGYTGAEDTQYF
once	12	TRBV29-1	TRBJ1-1	-	TGCAGCGGGGGGATCTCAGACACTGAAGCTTTCTTT	CSGGISDTEAFF
-	11	TRBV6-6	TRBJ1-4	-	TGTGCCAGCAGTTACTCTGGGGCTAAATTATTT	CASSYSGAKLF
once	16	TRBV4-3	TRBJ2-1	TRBD1	TGCGCCAGCAGCCAAGATATCCAGGGGGCATACAATGAGCAGTTCTTC	CASSQDIQGAYNEQFF
-	15	TRBV5-4	TRBJ2-5	TRBD2	TGTGCCAGCAGCTTGGAGGGACTAGCGAGAGAGACCCAGTACTTC	CASSLEGLARETQYF
-	17	TRBV5-6	TRBJ2-5	TRBD2	TGTGCCAGCAGCTTGAGTTGGGGACTAGCATCTCGGGAGACCCAGTACTTC	CASSLSWGLASRETQYF
-	13	TRBV12-3/TRBV12-4	TRBJ2-1	-	TGTGCCAGCAGTTTAGACAGGCTTAATGAGCAGTTCTTC	CASSLDRLNEQFF
-	13	TRBV4-1	TRBJ2-7	-	TGCGCCAGCAGCCAAGGACTTGGCTACGAGCAGTACTTC	CASSQGLGYEQYF
few	16	TRBV7-9	TRBJ2-7	-	TGTGCCAGCAGCTCAACAGACAGTTTTAGCTCCTACGAGCAGTACTTC	CASSSTDSFSSYEQYF
-	18	TRBV5-4	TRBJ2-1	-	TGTGCCAGCAGCTCCGGGGGACTCACAGGAAGCTCCTACAATGAGCAGTTCTTC	CASSSGGLTGSSYNEQFF
-	14	TRBV11-3	TRBJ2-3	-	TGTGCCAGCAGTACAGGGTTCGAGAAAGATACGCAGTATTTT	CASSTGFEKDTQYF
once	17	TRBV3-1/TRBV3-2	TRBJ2-3	TRBD2	TGTGCCAGCAGCCAACCCCTCGAGCGGGGGGTCACAGATACGCAGTATTTT	CASSQPLERGVTDTQYF
-	14	TRBV10-3	TRBJ2-2	-	TGTGCCATCAGTGAAGGGACTGCCTACGGGGAGCTGTTTTTT	CAISEGTAYGELFF
once	14	TRBV6-5	TRBJ1-1	TRBD1	TGTGCCAGCCAGACGGGGACAGATTACTCTAAAGCTTTCTTT	CASQTGTDYSKAFF
-	13	TRBV5-4	TRBJ1-2	-	TGTGCCAGCAGCTTCGACAATAACTATGGCTACACCTTC	CASSFDNNYGYTF
-	17	TRBV7-9	TRBJ2-5	TRBD1	TGTGCCAGCAGCCCGACAGGGGCGAACTATTTACAAGAGACCCAGTACTTC	CASSPTGANYLQETQYF
-	16	TRBV13	TRBJ2-7	TRBD2	TGTGCCAGCAGCTTGGGAACTAGCGGGAGCTCCTACGAGCAGTACTTC	CASSLGTSGSSYEQYF
once	15	TRBV5-1	TRBJ2-3	-	TGCGCCAGCAGCTTGGGACAGACTAGCACAGATACGCAGTATTTT	CASSLGQTSTDTQYF
-	12	TRBV19	TRBJ1-2	-	TGTGCCAGTAAGCCGGGAAAGTTGGGCTACACCTTC	CASKPGKLGYTF
-	16	TRBV2	TRBJ1-3	TRBD1	TGTGCCAGCAGATACGACAGGGGTCCCTTAGGAAACACCATATATTTT	CASRYDRGPLGNTIYF
few	13	TRBV5-1	TRBJ1-1	-	TGCGCCAGCAGCTTGCGAGGGAACACTGAAGCTTTCTTT	CASSLRGNTEAFF
-	18	TRBV6-9	TRBJ2-7	TRBD1	TGTGCCAGCAGTTATTCGAAAAAAAGGACAGGGTTTCCCGGCGAGCAGTACTTC	CASSYSKKRTGFPGEQYF
-	18	TRBV7-6	TRBJ2-6	-	TGTGCCAGCAGCTTAATACCCAGGTTCCTCTCTGGGGCCAACGTCCTGACTTTC	CASSLIPRFLSGANVLTF
-	12	TRBV10-3	TRBJ2-7	-	TGTGCCATCAGTGAGTCGACGGGAAATCAGTACTTC	CAISESTGNQYF
-	17	TRBV27	TRBJ2-7	TRBD1	TGTGCCAGCAGTTATGCGGGGGACAGGGTACGCGCATACGAGCAGTACTTC	CASSYAGDRVRAYEQYF
-	13	TRBV18	TRBJ2-5	-	TGTGCCAGCTCACCCGGTCAGGTGGAGACCCAGTACTTC	CASSPGQVETQYF
-	15	TRBV5-1	TRBJ2-2	TRBD1	TGCGCCAGCAGGGCGGGACAGGGAGTAACCGGGGAGCTGTTTTTT	CASRAGQGVTGELFF
-	16	TRBV9	TRBJ1-6	-	TGTGCCAGCAGCAGCCGGGACATATATCATAATTCACCCCTCCACTTT	CASSSRDIYHNSPLHF
once	18	TRBV6-1	TRBJ1-6	TRBD1	TGTGCCAGCAGTGAACGGGACAGGGGTAGTTCCTATAATTCACCCCTCCACTTT	CASSERDRGSSYNSPLHF
-	12	TRBV18	TRBJ2-5	-	TGTGCCAGCTCACCACCGCGGGAGACCCAGTACTTC	CASSPPRETQYF
-	11	TRBV19	TRBJ2-5	-	TGTGCCAGTAGTGCACGGGAGACCCAGTACTTC	CASSARETQYF
-	15	TRBV14	TRBJ1-5	TRBD1	TGTGCCAGCAGCTCCGGGACAGGAAGCAATCAGCCCCAGCATTTT	CASSSGTGSNQPQHF
-	12	TRBV5-1	TRBJ1-2	-	TGCGCCAGCAGCTTAGACGGGTATGGCTACACCTTC	CASSLDGYGYTF
-	15	TRBV11-2	TRBJ2-7	TRBD1	TGTGCCAGCAGCTCCTACAGGGGGTCCCCCTACGAGCAGTACTTC	CASSSYRGSPYEQYF
-	16	TRBV9	TRBJ1-2	-	TGTGCCAGCAGCCCTAGTGGGAGTAATTCTAACTATGGCTACACCTTC	CASSPSGSNSNYGYTF
-	21	TRBV19	TRBJ1-4	-	TGTGCCAGTAGTATATCTTCCCCGGCAGGGAGGATTCCCGCAACTAATGAAAAACTGTTTTTT	CASSISSPAGRIPATNEKLFF
-	14	TRBV28	TRBJ2-2	-	TGTGCCAGCAGTCTCTCGGGACTCCTCGGGGAGCTGTTTTTT	CASSLSGLLGELFF